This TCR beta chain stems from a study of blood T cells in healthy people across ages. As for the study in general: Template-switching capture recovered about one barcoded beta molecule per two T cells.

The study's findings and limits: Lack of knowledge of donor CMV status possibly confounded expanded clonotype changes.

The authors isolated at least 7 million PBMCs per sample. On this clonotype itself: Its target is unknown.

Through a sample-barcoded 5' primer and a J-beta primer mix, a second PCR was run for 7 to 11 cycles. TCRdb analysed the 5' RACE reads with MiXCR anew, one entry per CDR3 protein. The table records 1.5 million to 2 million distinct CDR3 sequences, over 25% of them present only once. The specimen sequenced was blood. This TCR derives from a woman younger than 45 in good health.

The CDR3: CASSGGMSGYTF. In DNA form, the CDR3 reads TGTGCCAGCAGTGGAGGGATGAGTGGCTACACCTTC. This chain uses TRBV2 with TRBJ1-2; no clear D gene. V dropped 4 bases and J dropped 7 bases, with 10 bases sitting between them. The CDR3 runs 12 residues. Germline CDR1 and CDR2: SNHLY and FYNNEI.